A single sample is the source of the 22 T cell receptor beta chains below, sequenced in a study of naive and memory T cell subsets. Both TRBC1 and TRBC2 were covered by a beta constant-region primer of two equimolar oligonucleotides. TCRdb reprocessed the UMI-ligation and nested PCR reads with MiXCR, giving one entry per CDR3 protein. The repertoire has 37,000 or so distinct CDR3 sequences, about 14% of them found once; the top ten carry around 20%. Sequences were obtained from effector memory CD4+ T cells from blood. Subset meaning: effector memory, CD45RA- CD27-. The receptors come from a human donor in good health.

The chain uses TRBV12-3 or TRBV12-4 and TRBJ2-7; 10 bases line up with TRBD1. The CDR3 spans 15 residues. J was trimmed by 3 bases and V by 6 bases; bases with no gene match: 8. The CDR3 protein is CASRLGQGSHYEQYF. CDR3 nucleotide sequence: TGTGCCAGCAGGTTGGGACAGGGGTCTCACTACGAGCAGTACTTC.

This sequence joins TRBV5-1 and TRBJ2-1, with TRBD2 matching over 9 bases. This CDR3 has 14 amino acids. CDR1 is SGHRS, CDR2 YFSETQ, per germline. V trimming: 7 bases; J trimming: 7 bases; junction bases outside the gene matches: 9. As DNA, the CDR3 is TGCGCCAGCGGATGGGTAGCGGGAGTGAATGAGCAGTTCTTC. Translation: CASGWVAGVNEQFF.

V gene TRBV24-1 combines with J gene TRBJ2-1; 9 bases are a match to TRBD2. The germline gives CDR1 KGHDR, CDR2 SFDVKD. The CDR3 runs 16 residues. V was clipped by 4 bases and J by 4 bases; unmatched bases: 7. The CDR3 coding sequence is TGTGCCACCAGTGACAGCGGGACTAGCAGATACAATGAGCAGTTCTTC. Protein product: CATSDSGTSRYNEQFF.

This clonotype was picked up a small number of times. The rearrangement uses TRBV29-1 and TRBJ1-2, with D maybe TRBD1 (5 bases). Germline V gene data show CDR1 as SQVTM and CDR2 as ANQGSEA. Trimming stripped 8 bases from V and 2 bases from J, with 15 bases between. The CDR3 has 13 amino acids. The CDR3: CSSGDGTNYGYTF. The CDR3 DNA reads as TGCAGCTCTGGGGACGGCACCAACTATGGCTACACCTTC. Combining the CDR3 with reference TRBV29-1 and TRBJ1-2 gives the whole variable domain SAVISQKPSRDICQRGTSLTIQCQVDSQVTMMFWYRQQPGQSLTLIATANQGSEATYESGFVIDKFPISRPNLTFSTLTVSNMSPEDSSIYLCSSGDGTNYGYTFGSGTRLTVV.

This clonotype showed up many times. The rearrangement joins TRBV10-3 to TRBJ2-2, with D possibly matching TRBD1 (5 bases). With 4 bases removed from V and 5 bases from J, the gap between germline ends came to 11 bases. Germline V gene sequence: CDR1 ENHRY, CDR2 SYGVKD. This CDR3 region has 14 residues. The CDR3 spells CAISVKGWTGELFF. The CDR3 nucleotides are TGTGCCATCAGTGTCAAGGGGTGGACCGGGGAGCTGTTTTTT.

The CDR3 bases are TGTGCCAGCAGCTTAGATGGGAGGCCCCCATCCCTAAGTGAGCAGTTCTTC. Translation: CASSLDGRPPSLSEQFF. V is TRBV11-3 and J is TRBJ2-1; a possible D gene is TRBD2 (6 bases). V was trimmed by 0 bases and J by 9 bases, leaving 21 bases between them. This CDR3 is built from 17 residues. The germline V gene encodes CDR1 SGHNT and CDR2 YENEEA. The full variable domain, its missing parts supplied by reference TRBV11-3 and TRBJ2-1, is EAGVVQSPRYKIIEKKQPVAFWCNPISGHNTLYWYLQNLGQGPELLIRYENEEAVDDSQLPKDRFSAERLKGVDSTLKIQPAELGDSAVYLCASSLDGRPPSLSEQFFGPGTRLTVL.

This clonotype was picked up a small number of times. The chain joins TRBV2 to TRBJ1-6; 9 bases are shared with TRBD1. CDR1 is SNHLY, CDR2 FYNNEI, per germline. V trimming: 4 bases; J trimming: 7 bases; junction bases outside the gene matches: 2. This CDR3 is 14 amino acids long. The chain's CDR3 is CASSGGTGNSPLHF. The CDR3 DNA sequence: TGTGCCAGCAGTGGGGGGACAGGGAATTCACCCCTCCACTTT.

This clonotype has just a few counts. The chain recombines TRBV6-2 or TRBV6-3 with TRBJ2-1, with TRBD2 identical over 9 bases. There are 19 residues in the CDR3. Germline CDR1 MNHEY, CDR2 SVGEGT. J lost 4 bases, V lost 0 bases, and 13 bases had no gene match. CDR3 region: CASSYSILAGGRGYNEQFF. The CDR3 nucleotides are TGTGCCAGCAGTTACTCGATACTAGCGGGTGGGAGAGGGTACAATGAGCAGTTCTTC.

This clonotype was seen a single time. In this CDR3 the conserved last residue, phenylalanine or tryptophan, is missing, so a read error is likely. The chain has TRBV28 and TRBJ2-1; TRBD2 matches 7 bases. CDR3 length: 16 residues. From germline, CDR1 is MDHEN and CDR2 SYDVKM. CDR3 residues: CASSFVSGTTRNEQFL. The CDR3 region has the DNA TGTGCCAGTAGTTTCGTGTCCGGGACTACGAGAAATGAGCAGTTCCTC.

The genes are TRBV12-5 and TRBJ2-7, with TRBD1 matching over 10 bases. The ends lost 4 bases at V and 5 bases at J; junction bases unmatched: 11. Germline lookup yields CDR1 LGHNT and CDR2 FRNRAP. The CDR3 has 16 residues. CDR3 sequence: CASGSLTGGARHEQYF. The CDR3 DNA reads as TGTGCTAGTGGTTCCTTGACAGGGGGCGCGAGGCACGAGCAGTACTTC.

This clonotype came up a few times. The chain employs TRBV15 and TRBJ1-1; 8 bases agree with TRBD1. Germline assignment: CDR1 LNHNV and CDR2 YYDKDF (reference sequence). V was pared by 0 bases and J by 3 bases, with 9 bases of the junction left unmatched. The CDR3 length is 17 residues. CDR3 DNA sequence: TGTGCCACCAGCAGAGACCGACAGGGGAGGCGTCACACTGAAGCTTTCTTT. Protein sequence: CATSRDRQGRRHTEAFF.

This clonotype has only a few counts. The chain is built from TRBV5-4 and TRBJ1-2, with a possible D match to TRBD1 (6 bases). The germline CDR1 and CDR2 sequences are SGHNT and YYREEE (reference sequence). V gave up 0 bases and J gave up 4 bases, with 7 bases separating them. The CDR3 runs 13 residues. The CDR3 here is CASSLDRAYGYTF. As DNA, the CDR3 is TGTGCCAGCAGCTTGGACAGGGCCTATGGCTACACCTTC. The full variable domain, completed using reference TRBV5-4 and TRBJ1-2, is ETGVTQSPTHLIKTRGQQVTLRCSSQSGHNTVSWYQQALGQGPQFIFQYYREEENGRGNFPPRFSGLQFPNYSSELNVNALELDDSALYLCASSLDRAYGYTFGSGTRLTVV.

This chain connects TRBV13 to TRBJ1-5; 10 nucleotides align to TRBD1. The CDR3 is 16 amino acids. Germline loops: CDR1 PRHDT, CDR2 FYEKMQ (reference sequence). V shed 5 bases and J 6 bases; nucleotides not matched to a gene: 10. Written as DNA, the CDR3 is TGTGCCAGCAGCCTAAGACAGGGGGCGCAAGGTCAGCCCCAGCATTTT. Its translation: CASSLRQGAQGQPQHF.

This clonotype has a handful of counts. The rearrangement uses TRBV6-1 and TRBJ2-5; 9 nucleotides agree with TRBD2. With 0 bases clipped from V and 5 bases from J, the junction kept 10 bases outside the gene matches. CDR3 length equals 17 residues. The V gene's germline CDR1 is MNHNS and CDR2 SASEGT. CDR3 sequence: CASSEAGSGRPGETQYF. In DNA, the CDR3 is TGTGCCAGCAGTGAAGCGGGGAGCGGGAGGCCTGGGGAGACCCAGTACTTC.

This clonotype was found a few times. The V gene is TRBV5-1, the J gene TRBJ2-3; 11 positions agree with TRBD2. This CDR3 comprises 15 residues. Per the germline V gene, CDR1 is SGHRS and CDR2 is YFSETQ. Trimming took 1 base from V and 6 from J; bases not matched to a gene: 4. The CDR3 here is CASSLTSGRSDTQYF. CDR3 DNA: TGCGCCAGCAGCTTGACTAGCGGGAGATCTGATACGCAGTATTTT. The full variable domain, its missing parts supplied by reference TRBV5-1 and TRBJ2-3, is KAGVTQTPRYLIKTRGQQVTLSCSPISGHRSVSWYQQTPGQGLQFLFEYFSETQRNKGNFPGRFSGRQFSNSRSEMNVSTLELGDSALYLCASSLTSGRSDTQYFGPGTRLTVL.

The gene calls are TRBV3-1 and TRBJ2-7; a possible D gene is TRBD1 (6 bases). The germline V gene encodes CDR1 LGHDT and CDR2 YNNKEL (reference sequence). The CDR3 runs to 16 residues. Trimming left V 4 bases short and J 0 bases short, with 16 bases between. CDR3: CASSPYRELSSYEQYF. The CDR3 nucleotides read TGTGCCAGCAGCCCATACAGGGAGCTGAGCTCCTACGAGCAGTACTTC.

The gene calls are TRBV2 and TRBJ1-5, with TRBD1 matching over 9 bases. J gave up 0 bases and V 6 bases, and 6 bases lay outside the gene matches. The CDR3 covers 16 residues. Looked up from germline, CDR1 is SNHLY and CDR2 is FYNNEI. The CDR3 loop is CASSLGQGYSNQPQHF. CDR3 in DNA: TGTGCCAGCAGCTTGGGACAGGGCTATAGCAATCAGCCCCAGCATTTT.

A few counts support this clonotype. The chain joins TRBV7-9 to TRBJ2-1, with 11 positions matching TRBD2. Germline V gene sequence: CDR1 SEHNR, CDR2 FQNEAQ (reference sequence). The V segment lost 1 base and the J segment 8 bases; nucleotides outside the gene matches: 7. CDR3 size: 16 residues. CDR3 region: CASSLGVAGGFDEQFF. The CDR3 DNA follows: TGTGCCAGCAGCTTAGGGGTAGCGGGAGGGTTCGATGAGCAGTTCTTC.

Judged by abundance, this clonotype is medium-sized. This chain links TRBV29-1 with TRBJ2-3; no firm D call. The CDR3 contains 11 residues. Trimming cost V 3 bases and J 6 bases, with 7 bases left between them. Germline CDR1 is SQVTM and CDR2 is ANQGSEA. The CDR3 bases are TGCAGCGTTGATTCGTATGATACGCAGTATTTT. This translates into CSVDSYDTQYF.

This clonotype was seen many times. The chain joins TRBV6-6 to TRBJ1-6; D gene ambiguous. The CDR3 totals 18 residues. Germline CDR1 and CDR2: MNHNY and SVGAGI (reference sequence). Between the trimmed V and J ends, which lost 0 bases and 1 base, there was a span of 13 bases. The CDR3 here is CASSYSKGGRSYNSPLHF. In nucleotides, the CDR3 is TGTGCCAGCAGTTACTCGAAGGGAGGAAGGTCCTATAATTCACCCCTCCACTTT.

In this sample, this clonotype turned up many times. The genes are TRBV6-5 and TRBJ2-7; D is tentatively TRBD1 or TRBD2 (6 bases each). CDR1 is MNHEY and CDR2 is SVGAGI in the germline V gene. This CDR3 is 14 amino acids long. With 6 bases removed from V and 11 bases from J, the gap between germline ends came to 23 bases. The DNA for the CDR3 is TGTGCCAGCAGCAACGTCCGGGGGCAGGGAGGAGAGTACTTC. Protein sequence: CASSNVRGQGGEYF.

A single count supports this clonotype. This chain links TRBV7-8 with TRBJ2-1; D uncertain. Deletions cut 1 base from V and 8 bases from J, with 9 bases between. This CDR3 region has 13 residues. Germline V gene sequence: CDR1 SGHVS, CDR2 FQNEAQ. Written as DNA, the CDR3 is TGTGCCAGCAGCTTAGTACCTGGGGATGAGCAGTTCTTC. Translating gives CASSLVPGDEQFF.